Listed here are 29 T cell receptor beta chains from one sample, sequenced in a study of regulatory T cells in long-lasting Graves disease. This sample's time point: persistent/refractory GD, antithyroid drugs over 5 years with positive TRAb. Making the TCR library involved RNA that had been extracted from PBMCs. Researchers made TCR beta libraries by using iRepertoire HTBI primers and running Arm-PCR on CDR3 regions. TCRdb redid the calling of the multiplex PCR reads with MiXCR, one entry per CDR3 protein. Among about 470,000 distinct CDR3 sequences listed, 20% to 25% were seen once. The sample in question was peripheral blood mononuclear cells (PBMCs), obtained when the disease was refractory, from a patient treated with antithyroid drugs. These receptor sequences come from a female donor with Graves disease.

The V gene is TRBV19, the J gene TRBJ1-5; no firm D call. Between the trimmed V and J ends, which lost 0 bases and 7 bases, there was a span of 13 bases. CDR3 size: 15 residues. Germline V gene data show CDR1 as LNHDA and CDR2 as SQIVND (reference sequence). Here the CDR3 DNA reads TGTGCCAGTAGTATAGAAGGGAAGCATTACCAGCCCCAGCATTTT. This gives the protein CASSIEGKHYQPQHF.

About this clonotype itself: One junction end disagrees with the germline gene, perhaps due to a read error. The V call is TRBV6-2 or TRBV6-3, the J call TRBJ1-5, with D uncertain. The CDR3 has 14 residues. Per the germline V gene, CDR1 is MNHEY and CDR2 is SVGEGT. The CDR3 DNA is TGTGTCAGCAGTGAATATAGGGTTGGACAGCCCCAGCATTTT. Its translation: CVSSEYRVGQPQHF.

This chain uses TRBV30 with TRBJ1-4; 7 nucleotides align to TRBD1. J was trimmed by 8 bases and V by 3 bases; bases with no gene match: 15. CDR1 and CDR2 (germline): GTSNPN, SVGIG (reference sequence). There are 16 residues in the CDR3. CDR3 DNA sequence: TGTGCCTGGAGGGAGGAGGGGGCGAGGAAAAGGGAAAAACTGTTTTTT. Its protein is CAWREEGARKREKLFF.

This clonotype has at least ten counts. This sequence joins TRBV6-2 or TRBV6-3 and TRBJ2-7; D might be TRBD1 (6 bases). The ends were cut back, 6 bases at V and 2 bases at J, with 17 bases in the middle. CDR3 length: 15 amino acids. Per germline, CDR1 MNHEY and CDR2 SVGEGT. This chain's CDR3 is CASRPTGINPYEQYF. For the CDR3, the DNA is TGTGCCAGCAGGCCAACAGGGATTAACCCCTACGAGCAGTACTTC.

The CDR3 loop is CASTLGGEQPQHF. CDR3 DNA: TGTGCCAGCACCCTAGGGGGAGAGCAGCCCCAGCATTTT. V is TRBV28 and J is TRBJ1-5, with D possibly being TRBD1 (6 bases). The CDR3 spans 13 residues. Germline V gives CDR1 MDHEN, CDR2 SYDVKM. V was cut by 7 bases and J by 7 bases, with 14 bases left in between. Together with reference TRBV28 and TRBJ1-5, the CDR3 gives the full variable domain: DVKVTQSSRYLVKRTGEKVFLECVQDMDHENMFWYRQDPGLGLRLIYFSYDVKMKEKGDIPEGYSVSREKKERFSLILESASTNQTSMYLCASTLGGEQPQHFGDGTRLSIL.

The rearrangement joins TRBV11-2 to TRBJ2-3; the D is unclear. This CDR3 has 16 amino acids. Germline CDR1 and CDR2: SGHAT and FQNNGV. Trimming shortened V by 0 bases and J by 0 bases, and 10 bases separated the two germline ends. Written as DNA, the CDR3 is TGTGCCAGCAGCTTAGAGGCAGTTCCTAGCACAGATACGCAGTATTTT. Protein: CASSLEAVPSTDTQYF.

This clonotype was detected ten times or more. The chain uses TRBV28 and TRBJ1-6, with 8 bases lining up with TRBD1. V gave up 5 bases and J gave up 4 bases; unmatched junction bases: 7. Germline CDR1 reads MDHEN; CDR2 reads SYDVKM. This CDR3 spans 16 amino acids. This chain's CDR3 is CASSRGQDFYNSPLHF. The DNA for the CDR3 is TGTGCCAGCAGTCGGGGACAGGACTTTTATAATTCACCCCTCCACTTT.

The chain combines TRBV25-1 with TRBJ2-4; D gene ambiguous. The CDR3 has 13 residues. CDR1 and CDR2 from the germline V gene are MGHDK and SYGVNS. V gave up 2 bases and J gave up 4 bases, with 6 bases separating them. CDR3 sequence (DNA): TGTGCCAGCAGTGAAAGTAGTAAAAACATTCAGTACTTC. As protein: CASSESSKNIQYF.

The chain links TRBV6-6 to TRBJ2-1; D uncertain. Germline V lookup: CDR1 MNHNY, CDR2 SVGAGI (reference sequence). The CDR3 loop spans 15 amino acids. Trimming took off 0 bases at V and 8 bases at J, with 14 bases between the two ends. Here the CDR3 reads CASSYSRGRVDEQFF. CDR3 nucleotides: TGTGCCAGCAGTTACTCGCGAGGCCGGGTCGATGAGCAGTTCTTC.

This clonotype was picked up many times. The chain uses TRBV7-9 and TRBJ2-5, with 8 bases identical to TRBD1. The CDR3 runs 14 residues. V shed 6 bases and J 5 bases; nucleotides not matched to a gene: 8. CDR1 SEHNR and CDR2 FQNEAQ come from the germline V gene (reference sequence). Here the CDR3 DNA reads TGTGCCAGCAGTCGGACAGGGTTGAGCGAGACCCAGTACTTC. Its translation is CASSRTGLSETQYF.

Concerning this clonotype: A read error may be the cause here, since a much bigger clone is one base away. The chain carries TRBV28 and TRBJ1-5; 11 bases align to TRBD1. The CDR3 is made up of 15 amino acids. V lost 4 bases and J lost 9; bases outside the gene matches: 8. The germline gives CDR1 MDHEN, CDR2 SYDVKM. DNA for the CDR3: TGTGCCAGCAGTTCCGGACAGGGGGCCCAGGCGCCCCAGCATTTT. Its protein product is CASSSGQGAQAPQHF.

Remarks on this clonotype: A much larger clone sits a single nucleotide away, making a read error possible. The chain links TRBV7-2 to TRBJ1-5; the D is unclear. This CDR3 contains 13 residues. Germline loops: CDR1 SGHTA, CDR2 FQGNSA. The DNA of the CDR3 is TGTGTCAGCAGCCTCCGGGGAGCCCAGCCCCAGCATTTT. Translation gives CVSSLRGAQPQHF.

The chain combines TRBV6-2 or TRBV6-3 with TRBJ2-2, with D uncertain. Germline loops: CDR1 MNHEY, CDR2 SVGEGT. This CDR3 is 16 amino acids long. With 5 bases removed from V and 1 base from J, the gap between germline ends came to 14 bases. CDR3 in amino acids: CASSESRWLNTGELFF. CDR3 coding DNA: TGTGCCAGCAGTGAATCCCGCTGGCTGAACACCGGGGAGCTGTTTTTT.

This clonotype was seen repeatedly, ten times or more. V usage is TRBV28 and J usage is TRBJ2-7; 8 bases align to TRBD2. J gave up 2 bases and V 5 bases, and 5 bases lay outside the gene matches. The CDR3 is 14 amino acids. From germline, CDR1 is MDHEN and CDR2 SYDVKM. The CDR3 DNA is TGTGCCAGCAGTCCCCCGGGACTAGCCTACGAGCAGTACTTC. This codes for CASSPPGLAYEQYF.

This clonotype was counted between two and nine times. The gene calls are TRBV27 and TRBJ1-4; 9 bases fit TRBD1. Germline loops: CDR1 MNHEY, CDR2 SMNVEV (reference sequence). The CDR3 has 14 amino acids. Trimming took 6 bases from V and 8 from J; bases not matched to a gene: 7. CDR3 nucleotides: TGTGCCAGCAGCACGACAGGGGGGCACGAAAAACTGTTTTTT. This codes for CASSTTGGHEKLFF.

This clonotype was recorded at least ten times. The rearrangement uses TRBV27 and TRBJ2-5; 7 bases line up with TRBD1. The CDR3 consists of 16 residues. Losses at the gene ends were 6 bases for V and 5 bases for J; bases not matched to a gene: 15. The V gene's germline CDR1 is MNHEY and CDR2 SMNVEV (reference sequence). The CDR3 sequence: CASSPRQGPMRETQYF. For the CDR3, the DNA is TGTGCCAGCAGCCCAAGACAGGGTCCTATGCGGGAGACCCAGTACTTC.

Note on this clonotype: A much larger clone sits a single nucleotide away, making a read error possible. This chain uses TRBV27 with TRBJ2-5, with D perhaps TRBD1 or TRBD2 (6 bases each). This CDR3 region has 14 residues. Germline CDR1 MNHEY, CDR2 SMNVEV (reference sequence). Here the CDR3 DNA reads TGTGCCAGCAGTTTAAATGGTCTAGGGGGGACCCGGTACTTC. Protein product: CASSLNGLGGTRYF.

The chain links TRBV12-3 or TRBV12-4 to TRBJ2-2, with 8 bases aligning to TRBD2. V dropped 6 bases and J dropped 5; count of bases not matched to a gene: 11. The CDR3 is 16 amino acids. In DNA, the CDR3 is TGTGCCAGCAGCCCACTCGCGGGGGGAAGAACCGGGGAGCTGTTTTTT. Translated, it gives CASSPLAGGRTGELFF.

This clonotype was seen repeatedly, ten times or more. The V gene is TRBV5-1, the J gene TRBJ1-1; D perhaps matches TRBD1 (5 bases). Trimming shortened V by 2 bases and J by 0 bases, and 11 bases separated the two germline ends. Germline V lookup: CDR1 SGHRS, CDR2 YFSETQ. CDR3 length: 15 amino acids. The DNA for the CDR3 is TGCGCCAGCAGCTTAGCAGGGTCCCTGAACACTGAAGCTTTCTTT. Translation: CASSLAGSLNTEAFF.

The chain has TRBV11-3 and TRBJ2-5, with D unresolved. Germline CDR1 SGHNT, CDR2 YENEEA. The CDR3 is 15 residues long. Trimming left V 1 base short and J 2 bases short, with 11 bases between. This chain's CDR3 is CASSLGQLTQETQYF. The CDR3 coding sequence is TGTGCCAGCAGCTTAGGGCAACTGACTCAAGAGACCCAGTACTTC.

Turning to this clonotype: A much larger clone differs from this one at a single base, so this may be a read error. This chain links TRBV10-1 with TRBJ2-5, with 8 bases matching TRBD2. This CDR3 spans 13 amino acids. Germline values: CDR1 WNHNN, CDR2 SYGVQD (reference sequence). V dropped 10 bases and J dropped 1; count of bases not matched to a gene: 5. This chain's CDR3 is CANSGGIQETQYF. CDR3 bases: TGCGCCAACAGCGGGGGTATCCAAGAGACCCAGTACTTC.

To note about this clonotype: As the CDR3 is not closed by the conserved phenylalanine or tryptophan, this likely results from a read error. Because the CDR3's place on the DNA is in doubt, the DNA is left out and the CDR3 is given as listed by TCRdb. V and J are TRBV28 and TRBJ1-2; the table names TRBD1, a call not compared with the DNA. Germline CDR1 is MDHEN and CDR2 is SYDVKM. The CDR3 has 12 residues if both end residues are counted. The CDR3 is CASLDRTKSHTL.

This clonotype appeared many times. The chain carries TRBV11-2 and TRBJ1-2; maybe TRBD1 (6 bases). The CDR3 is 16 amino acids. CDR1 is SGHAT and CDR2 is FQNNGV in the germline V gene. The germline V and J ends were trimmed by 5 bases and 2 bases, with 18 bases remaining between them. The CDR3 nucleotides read TGTGCCAGCAGCCTACTAGGCGGACAGCCGAACTATGGCTACACCTTC. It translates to CASSLLGGQPNYGYTF.

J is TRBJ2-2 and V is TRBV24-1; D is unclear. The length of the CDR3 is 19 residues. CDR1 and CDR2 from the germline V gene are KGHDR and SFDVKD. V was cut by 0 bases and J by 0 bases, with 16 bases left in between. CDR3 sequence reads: CATSDLFPGTAPNTGELFF. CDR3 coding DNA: TGTGCCACCAGTGATTTGTTTCCAGGCACAGCTCCGAACACCGGGGAGCTGTTTTTT.

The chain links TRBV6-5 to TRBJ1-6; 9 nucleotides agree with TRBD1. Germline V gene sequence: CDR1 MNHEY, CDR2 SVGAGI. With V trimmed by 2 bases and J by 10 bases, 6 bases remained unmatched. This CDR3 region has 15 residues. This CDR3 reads CASSYLPGQGSPLHF. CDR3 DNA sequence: TGTGCCAGCAGTTACCTTCCGGGACAGGGCTCACCCCTCCACTTT.

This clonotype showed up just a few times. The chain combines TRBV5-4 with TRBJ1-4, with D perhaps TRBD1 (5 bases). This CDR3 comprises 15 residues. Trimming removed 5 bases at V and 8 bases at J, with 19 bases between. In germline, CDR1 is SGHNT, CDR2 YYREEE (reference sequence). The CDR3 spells CASSQTRARGEKLFF. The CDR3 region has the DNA TGTGCCAGCAGTCAAACCCGGGCCCGGGGGGAAAAACTGTTTTTT.

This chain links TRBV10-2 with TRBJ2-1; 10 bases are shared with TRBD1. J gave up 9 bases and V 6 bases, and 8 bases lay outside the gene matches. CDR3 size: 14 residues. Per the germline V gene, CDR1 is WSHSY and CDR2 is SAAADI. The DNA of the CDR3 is TGCGCCAGCAGCCGATTCAGACAGGGGGCTGAGCAGTTCTTC. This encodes CASSRFRQGAEQFF.

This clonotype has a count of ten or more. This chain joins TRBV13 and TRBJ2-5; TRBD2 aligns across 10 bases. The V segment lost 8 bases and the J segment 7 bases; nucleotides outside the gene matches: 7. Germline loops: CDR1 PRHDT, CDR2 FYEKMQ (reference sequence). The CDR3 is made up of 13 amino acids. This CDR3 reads CASLASGSRTQYF. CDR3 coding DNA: TGTGCCAGCTTGGCTAGCGGGAGTAGGACCCAGTACTTC.

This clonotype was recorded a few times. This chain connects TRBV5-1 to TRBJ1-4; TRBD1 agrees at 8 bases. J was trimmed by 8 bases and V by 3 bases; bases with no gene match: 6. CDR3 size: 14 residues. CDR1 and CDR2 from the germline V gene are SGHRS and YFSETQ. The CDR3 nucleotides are TGCGCCAGCAGCTCAGGACAGGGCCAGGAAAAACTGTTTTTT. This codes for CASSSGQGQEKLFF.